These 17 T cell receptor beta chains were all obtained from the same sample, sequenced in a study of metastatic and nonmetastatic thyroid tumors. Among the patients, none had received any treatment before thyroid surgery. MiXCR reprocessed the PCR reads for TCRdb. This table holds some 5,700 clones, roughly 27% found once. The sample consisted of adjacent normal tissue. These receptors came from a female donor with papillary thyroid cancer or a benign thyroid nodule (not recorded which). Some clones in this sample may be carry-over from other donors' samples.

The chain couples TRBV6-1 to TRBJ1-2; TRBD1 matches at 8 bases. CDR1 and CDR2 (germline): MNHNS, SASEGT. This CDR3 region has 15 residues. Trimming cost V 5 bases and J 5 bases; bases outside gene matches: 10. CDR3 region: CASSPQTGAAYGYTF. For the CDR3, the DNA is TGTGCCAGCAGTCCACAGACAGGGGCGGCTTATGGCTACACCTTC.

This clone was counted a few times. The chain has TRBV27 and TRBJ2-1; a possible D gene is TRBD1 (7 bases). Germline V CDR1 and CDR2: MNHEY, SMNVEV (reference sequence). The CDR3 loop spans 13 amino acids. Trimming pared 2 bases from V and 8 bases from J, leaving 10 bases between. As DNA, the CDR3 is TGTGCCAGCAGTTTACAGGGGGAGGATGAGCAGTTCTTC. It codes for CASSLQGEDEQFF.

This clone was observed a few times. This rearrangement joins TRBV10-1 to TRBJ2-7; D may be TRBD1 or TRBD2 (5 bases each). From germline, CDR1 is WNHNN and CDR2 SYGVQD (reference sequence). Trimming took off 9 bases at V and 4 bases at J, with 16 bases between the two ends. The CDR3 has 13 residues. CDR3 sequence (DNA): TGCGCCAGACGGGACCCCGAACCGTACGAGCAGTACGTC. Translation gives CARRDPEPYEQYV.

This chain uses TRBV12-3 or TRBV12-4 with TRBJ2-7, with D perhaps matching TRBD2 (6 bases). This CDR3 comprises 15 residues. The V end lost 2 bases, the J end lost 8 bases, and 19 bases lay between the germline ends. Here the CDR3 reads CASSLTAGWAVKQYF. Here the CDR3 DNA reads TGTGCCAGCAGTTTAACGGCGGGGTGGGCAGTAAAGCAGTACTTC.

The chain has TRBV28 and TRBJ2-3; no clear D gene. This CDR3 comprises 13 residues. The germline V gene has CDR1 MDHEN and CDR2 SYDVKM. V was pared by 6 bases and J by 6 bases, with 13 bases between. Here the CDR3 reads CASSLMSRDTQYF. In DNA, the CDR3 is TGTGCCAGCAGCCTGATGTCGAGGGATACGCAGTATTTT.

The sample holds a few counts of this clone. The chain is built from TRBV6-1 and TRBJ2-7, with D possibly matching TRBD2 (5 bases). This CDR3 region has 14 residues. Germline assignment: CDR1 MNHNS and CDR2 SASEGT. Trimming left V 1 base short and J 0 bases short, with 7 bases between. For the CDR3, the DNA is TGTGCCAGCAGTGAAGTCGCGGGCTCCTACGAGCAGTACTTC. Amino acids: CASSEVAGSYEQYF.

This clone was counted a single time. The chain recombines TRBV11-1 with TRBJ1-1; D possibly corresponds to TRBD1 (5 bases). Trimming stripped 6 bases from V and 8 bases from J, with 16 bases between. Germline V gene sequence: CDR1 SGHAT, CDR2 FQDESV (reference sequence). The CDR3 covers 13 residues. The CDR3 bases are TGTGCCAGCAGTCCGCCAGGGACTACGGAAGCTTTCTTT. Translating gives CASSPPGTTEAFF.

This clone has more than one count but fewer than ten. The chain couples TRBV6-1 to TRBJ2-1; the match to TRBD1 covers 9 bases. Germline V gene sequence: CDR1 MNHNS, CDR2 SASEGT. The CDR3 loop spans 13 amino acids. The V gene end was trimmed by 10 bases and the J gene end by 7 bases; junction bases not matched to a gene: 8. This chain's CDR3 is CATTGTGLNEQFF. CDR3 in DNA: TGTGCCACTACCGGGACAGGGCTAAATGAGCAGTTCTTC.

This chain uses TRBV28 with TRBJ1-1; D is unclear. Deletions cut 6 bases from V and 5 bases from J, with 13 bases between. This CDR3 contains 13 residues. Germline assignment: CDR1 MDHEN and CDR2 SYDVKM. CDR3: CASRFPVSTEAFF. CDR3 bases: TGTGCCAGCAGATTTCCCGTTAGTACTGAAGCTTTCTTT. Supplemented by reference TRBV28 and TRBJ1-1, the full variable domain reads DVKVTQSSRYLVKRTGEKVFLECVQDMDHENMFWYRQDPGLGLRLIYFSYDVKMKEKGDIPEGYSVSREKKERFSLILESASTNQTSMYLCASRFPVSTEAFFGQGTRLTVV.

The gene calls are TRBV11-2 and TRBJ2-7; possible D gene TRBD1, 5 bases. This CDR3 spans 13 amino acids. V gave up 3 bases and J gave up 4 bases, with 10 bases separating them. Germline V gene lookup returns CDR1 SGHAT and CDR2 FQNNGV. The CDR3 loop is CASSFAGAYEQYF. In nucleotides, the CDR3 is TGTGCCAGCAGCTTTGCTGGGGCGTACGAGCAGTACTTC.

This clone appeared a few times. The chain recombines TRBV6-2 or TRBV6-3 with TRBJ1-6; the D is unclear. Germline-derived CDR1 and CDR2 are MNHEY and SVGEGT. This CDR3 is 16 amino acids long. With 4 bases removed from V and 0 bases from J, the gap between germline ends came to 10 bases. CDR3 region: CASSSLGSSYNSPLHF. Written as DNA, the CDR3 is TGTGCCAGCAGTTCCTTGGGCAGCTCCTATAATTCACCCCTCCACTTT.

This clone was seen a few times. The CDR3 reads CASSGQGDTQYF. In nucleotides, the CDR3 is TGTGCCAGCAGCGGGCAGGGGGATACGCAGTATTTT. The chain links TRBV6-1 to TRBJ2-3; D might be TRBD1 (6 bases). The CDR3 runs to 12 residues. Germline assignment: CDR1 MNHNS and CDR2 SASEGT. With 6 bases removed from V and 6 bases from J, the gap between germline ends came to 10 bases.

The genes are TRBV6-2 or TRBV6-3 and TRBJ1-2; D might be TRBD1 (6 bases). Trimming took 1 base from V and 8 from J, leaving 14 bases between them. Germline V lookup: CDR1 MNHEY, CDR2 SVGEGT. The CDR3 covers 14 residues. The chain's CDR3 is CASSYWNREHGYTF. The DNA of the CDR3 is TGTGCCAGCAGTTACTGGAACAGGGAACACGGCTACACCTTC.

V and J are TRBV20-1 and TRBJ2-7; TRBD2 agrees at 9 bases. Germline CDR1 DFQATT, CDR2 SNEGSKA (reference sequence). There are 14 residues in the CDR3. V lost 4 bases and J lost 2; bases outside the gene matches: 6. CDR3 bases: TGCAGTGCTAATGGGGCGGGAGGGACCTACGAGCAGTACTTC. Its translation: CSANGAGGTYEQYF.

In this sample, this clone turned up a few times. The chain has TRBV10-1 and TRBJ2-3; D gene ambiguous. This CDR3 spans 12 amino acids. V was pared by 0 bases and J by 3 bases, with 1 base between. Germline lookup yields CDR1 WNHNN and CDR2 SYGVQD (reference sequence). In DNA, the CDR3 is TGCGCCAGCAGTGAGTCGACAGATACGCAGTATTTT. Amino acid sequence: CASSESTDTQYF.

This chain joins TRBV11-2 and TRBJ1-2, with a weak D call TRBD1 (6 bases). CDR1 and CDR2 from the germline V gene are SGHAT and FQNNGV. The length of the CDR3 is 13 residues. V was clipped by 4 bases and J by 6 bases, with 12 bases between them. The DNA of the CDR3 is TGTGCCAGCAGCTGGGCGGGGGCCAATGGCTACACCTTC. This translates into CASSWAGANGYTF.

The chain is built from TRBV7-2 and TRBJ1-1; TRBD1 matches at 7 bases. Germline V gene data show CDR1 as SGHTA and CDR2 as FQGNSA. The ends lost 3 bases at V and 3 bases at J; junction bases unmatched: 1. This CDR3 comprises 13 residues. The CDR3 DNA reads TGTGCCAGCAGCTTGGGACAGTACACTGAAGCTTTCTTT. As protein: CASSLGQYTEAFF. Combining the CDR3 with reference TRBV7-2 and TRBJ1-1 gives the whole variable domain GAGVSQSPSNKVTEKGKDVELRCDPISGHTALYWYRQSLGQGLEFLIYFQGNSAPDKSGLPSDRFSAERTGGSVSTLTIQRTQQEDSAVYLCASSLGQYTEAFFGQGTRLTVV.